This entry describes one T cell receptor (beta chain). The data are from a study of blood T cell repertoires in COVID-19. The overall study: Sources were T cells, B-cell-depleted T cells, or PBMCs; the material itself was cDNA or gDNA.

The CDR3 covers 13 residues. Per germline, CDR1 SGHTA and CDR2 FQGNSA. Trimming removed 2 bases at V and 6 bases at J, with 10 bases between. Participants came from about 23 US areas, aged about 18 to 89 years. Participants' reported clinical history set cohort assignment. Donors in Cohort 3 counted as recovered after two negative PCRs, clearance, or symptom resolution. Assay used: immunoSEQ multiplex PCR; TCRdb lists only in-frame clones, some missing. The sample yields about 210,000 clones, about 81% seen once. The V call is TRBV7-2, the J call TRBJ1-2; D gene uncertain. The specimen sequenced was PBMCs or T cells enriched from blood (not recorded which). This clonotype originated in a man aged 35-49 years who had recovered from COVID-19. The CDR3, as DNA: TGTGCCAGCAGCTTAAACCCGAGGGATGGCTACACCTTC. Residues: CASSLNPRDGYTF. Together with reference TRBV7-2 and TRBJ1-2, the CDR3 gives the full variable domain: GAGVSQSPSNKVTEKGKDVELRCDPISGHTALYWYRQSLGQGLEFLIYFQGNSAPDKSGLPSDRFSAERTGGSVSTLTIQRTQQEDSAVYLCASSLNPRDGYTFGSGTRLTVV.